This TCR beta chain was documented in a study of blood T cell repertoires in COVID-19. Study context: Whether acute or convalescent, the COVID-19 samples came from the United States, Italy and Spain.

About this clone: An end of the junction does not agree with germline; a read error may underlie this.

As handled by the study authors: Counts of nucleated cells, estimated from reference gene primer amplification, were obtained. The method was immunoSEQ multiplex PCR; TCRdb's version includes in-frame clones alone and lacks a portion of them. The V and J calls and the clone size are those of that table, but D and trimming were determined from the DNA. The sample lists 200,000 to 250,000 clones; approximately 86% were seen once. CDR1 is MNHNS and CDR2 is SASEGT in the germline V gene. This CDR3 has 12 residues. The chain joins TRBV6-1 to TRBJ2-7; 8 nucleotides line up with TRBD1. The sequenced sample was PBMCs or T cells enriched from blood (not recorded which). The TCR originated in a woman aged 50 to 60 with acute COVID-19. The CDR3 DNA reads TGTGCCAGCAGTGAGACAGGGGCCCTGGGGAACTTC. Amino acids: CASSETGALGNF.